The 29 T cell receptor beta chains below all came from one sample that was sequenced in a study of cytomegalovirus exposure and HLA in healthy donors (dated by TCRdb to between 2016 and 2019). The library was generated by the immunoSEQ multiplex PCR assay. For the multiplex PCR, a mixture combining 60 forward primers for TCR Vbeta segments and 13 reverse primers for TCR Jbeta segments was used. TCRdb's version of the immuneACCESS table is confined to in-frame rearrangements and falls short of the full clone set. An unresolved V gene accounts for under half of the shortfall where checked; the remainder is of unknown origin. The sample yields 150,000 to 200,000 clones; around 80% were counted once. Of the sample, roughly 1.9% falls within the top ten clones. Sequencing was done on a sample of PBMCs. These receptors came from a human donor in good health.

The chain recombines TRBV5-1 with TRBJ1-3, with 9 bases lining up with TRBD1. The V gene end was trimmed by 5 bases and the J gene end by 2 bases; junction bases not matched to a gene: 5. There are 15 residues in the CDR3. Germline values: CDR1 SGHRS, CDR2 YFSETQ. The CDR3: CASSPGTGTGNTIYF. CDR3 nucleotides: TGCGCCAGCAGTCCCGGGACAGGGACTGGAAACACCATATATTTT.

This chain joins TRBV4-3 and TRBJ2-1, with TRBD1 as a possible D gene (5 bases). Germline V lookup: CDR1 LGHNA, CDR2 YSLEER. V lost 2 bases and J 7 bases, leaving 9 bases between the germline ends. The CDR3 covers 13 residues. In DNA, the CDR3 is TGCGCCAGCAGCCAAAGACAGCTGAATGAGCAGTTCTTC. Amino acid sequence: CASSQRQLNEQFF.

This rearrangement joins TRBV4-1 to TRBJ2-5; the match to TRBD2 covers 12 bases. After removal of 5 bases from V and 0 bases from J, the junction contained 19 bases not matched to a gene. In germline, CDR1 is MGHRA, CDR2 YSYEKL. CDR3 length: 21 amino acids. The CDR3 loop is CASSEFASGGASPLYQETQYF. The CDR3 region has the DNA TGCGCCAGCAGCGAATTCGCTAGCGGGGGGGCTTCCCCCCTTTACCAAGAGACCCAGTACTTC.

The chain has TRBV7-2 and TRBJ1-2; the match to TRBD1 covers 7 bases. This CDR3 is built from 14 residues. CDR1 is SGHTA and CDR2 is FQGNSA in the germline V gene. The V gene end was trimmed by 4 bases and the J gene end by 8 bases; junction bases not matched to a gene: 10. The CDR3 loop is CASSSRDSSKGYTF. The CDR3 DNA sequence: TGTGCCAGCAGCTCTCGGGACAGCTCTAAGGGCTACACCTTC.

This clone was seen a few times. The chain links TRBV28 to TRBJ1-2; possible D gene TRBD1, 5 bases. CDR1 and CDR2 from the germline V gene are MDHEN and SYDVKM. CDR3 length: 16 residues. Trimming left V 2 bases short and J 1 base short, with 14 bases between. CDR3 sequence reads: CASSLPPGMVNYGYTF. CDR3 sequence (DNA): TGTGCCAGCAGTTTACCCCCAGGGATGGTTAACTATGGCTACACCTTC.

The CDR3 bases are TGTGCCAGCAGCCCAAGCGGGGCGGGGAATGAGCAGTTCTTC. Protein: CASSPSGAGNEQFF. The chain uses TRBV7-6 and TRBJ2-1; 7 bases map to TRBD2. J lost 7 bases, V lost 5 bases, and 8 bases had no gene match. CDR1 is SGHVS and CDR2 is FNYEAQ in the germline V gene. CDR3 length equals 14 residues. Full variable domain (outside the CDR3, taken from reference TRBV7-6 and TRBJ2-1): GAGVSQSPRYKVTKRGQDVALRCDPISGHVSLYWYRQALGQGPEFLTYFNYEAQQDKSGLPNDRFSAERPEGSISTLTIQRTEQRDSAMYRCASSPSGAGNEQFFGPGTRLTVL.

This clone has just a few counts. This chain joins TRBV11-2 and TRBJ1-5, with D possibly matching TRBD1 (6 bases). The germline V gene has CDR1 SGHAT and CDR2 FQNNGV. With 1 base removed from V and 5 bases from J, the gap between germline ends came to 12 bases. The CDR3 is made up of 15 amino acids. CDR3 DNA sequence: TGTGCCAGCAGCTTAGGGACAGAACGTTATCAGCCCCAGCATTTT. As protein: CASSLGTERYQPQHF.

This clone has just one count. V is TRBV19 and J is TRBJ2-7, with 12 bases aligning to TRBD2. The V gene's germline CDR1 is LNHDA and CDR2 SQIVND (reference sequence). This CDR3 has 15 amino acids. V shed 5 bases and J 3 bases; nucleotides not matched to a gene: 5. The CDR3 nucleotides are TGTGCCAGTAGTGTAAGACTAGCGGGGGACTACGAGCAGTACTTC. The encoded protein is CASSVRLAGDYEQYF.

This sequence joins TRBV27 and TRBJ2-7; D is undetermined. V lost 3 bases to trimming and J lost 1 base, with 10 bases between them. CDR3 length equals 14 residues. The germline CDR1 and CDR2 sequences are MNHEY and SMNVEV (reference sequence). The CDR3 loop is CASSFQPGSYEQYF. In DNA, the CDR3 is TGTGCCAGCAGTTTTCAGCCGGGTTCCTACGAGCAGTACTTC.

V gene TRBV2 combines with J gene TRBJ1-2; the D is unclear. Trimming shortened V by 4 bases and J by 6 bases, and 9 bases separated the two germline ends. Per germline, CDR1 SNHLY and CDR2 FYNNEI. The CDR3 length is 12 residues. CDR3 region: CASSVTRDGYTF. In DNA form, the CDR3 reads TGTGCCAGCAGTGTAACTAGGGATGGCTACACCTTC.

This clone occurred once. V and J are TRBV4-1 and TRBJ1-3, with TRBD1 matching 7 bases. J gave up 0 bases and V 4 bases, and 6 bases lay outside the gene matches. CDR3 length: 16 residues. Per the germline V gene, CDR1 is MGHRA and CDR2 is YSYEKL. CDR3 nucleotides: TGCGCCAGCAGCCCTGTGGGACAGTTCTCTGGAAACACCATATATTTT. Protein product: CASSPVGQFSGNTIYF.

The J gene is TRBJ1-2, the V gene TRBV6-5, with TRBD1 identical over 9 bases. The CDR3 totals 15 residues. V was pared by 5 bases and J by 6 bases, with 10 bases of the junction left unmatched. Germline CDR1 is MNHEY and CDR2 is SVGAGI. The CDR3: CASSGGQGVIDGYTF. In nucleotides, the CDR3 is TGTGCCAGCAGTGGGGGACAGGGAGTCATTGATGGCTACACCTTC.

The V call is TRBV15, the J call TRBJ1-2, with D unclear. Germline V lookup: CDR1 LNHNV, CDR2 YYDKDF (reference sequence). V lost 2 bases to trimming and J lost 8 bases, with 15 bases between them. The CDR3 consists of 14 residues. For the CDR3, the DNA is TGTGCCACCAGCAGAATCACCAGGTTACGGGGCTACACCTTC. Translated, it gives CATSRITRLRGYTF.

A note on this clone: Germline is not matched at one junction end, which may reflect a read error. The CDR3 DNA is TGTGCCGGCAGCGGGACAGGCCCCTACGAGCAGTACTTC. This encodes CAGSGTGPYEQYF. This chain links TRBV27 with TRBJ2-7, with D tentatively TRBD1 (8 bases). The germline V gene has CDR1 MNHEY and CDR2 SMNVEV (reference sequence). This CDR3 has 13 amino acids.

The genes are TRBV20-1 and TRBJ1-2; D possibly corresponds to TRBD1 (6 bases). Trimming took 5 bases from V and 9 from J, leaving 13 bases between them. This CDR3 comprises 11 residues. Per the germline V gene, CDR1 is DFQATT and CDR2 is SNEGSKA (reference sequence). The CDR3 nucleotides are TGCAGTGCTGAGGCAGGGGATCGCTACACCTTC. Translated: CSAEAGDRYTF.

The J gene is TRBJ2-5, the V gene TRBV5-1; a possible D gene is TRBD2 (5 bases). The J call may not be correct, given that the DNA end is closer to TRBJ2-7. The CDR3 is made up of 14 amino acids. Germline lookup yields CDR1 SGHRS and CDR2 YFSETQ. The DNA of the CDR3 is TGCGCCAGCAGCTTGTCCGCGGGCTCCTACGAGCAGTACTTC. This codes for CASSLSAGSYEQYF.

This chain uses TRBV11-3 with TRBJ2-3; TRBD2 might be the D (7 bases). The CDR3 has 14 amino acids. Trimming pared 5 bases from V and 2 bases from J, leaving 11 bases between. The germline V gene has CDR1 SGHNT and CDR2 YENEEA. CDR3 in amino acids: CASSRGAFTDTQYF. The CDR3 nucleotides are TGTGCCAGCAGCCGGGGGGCTTTCACAGATACGCAGTATTTT. Full variable domain (rest looked up from reference TRBV11-3 and TRBJ2-3): EAGVVQSPRYKIIEKKQPVAFWCNPISGHNTLYWYLQNLGQGPELLIRYENEEAVDDSQLPKDRFSAERLKGVDSTLKIQPAELGDSAVYLCASSRGAFTDTQYFGPGTRLTVL.

This clone is a singleton in its sample. V usage is TRBV7-8 and J usage is TRBJ2-1; 15 bases line up with TRBD2. The CDR3 extends over 18 amino acids. In germline, CDR1 is SGHVS, CDR2 FQNEAQ. V shed 5 bases, J shed 0 bases, and the junction held 5 bases outside the gene matches. The CDR3 is CASSRTSGGASSYNEQFF. In nucleotides, the CDR3 is TGTGCCAGCAGCCGGACTAGCGGGGGGGCCTCCTCCTACAATGAGCAGTTCTTC.

The genes are TRBV4-2 and TRBJ1-1; D remains unclear. The germline gives CDR1 LGHNA, CDR2 YNFKEQ. The CDR3 covers 16 residues. V was trimmed by 1 base and J by 1 base, leaving 13 bases between them. CDR3 sequence: CASSQVSRTENTEAFF. The CDR3 bases are TGTGCCAGCAGCCAAGTCTCCCGTACAGAGAACACTGAAGCTTTCTTT.

V is TRBV2 and J is TRBJ2-7; D is unresolved. The CDR3 has 15 amino acids. The ends were cut back, 1 base at V and 2 bases at J, with 12 bases in the middle. CDR1 is SNHLY, CDR2 FYNNEI, per germline. The chain's CDR3 is CASSEGAGAAYEQYF. CDR3 in DNA: TGTGCCAGCAGTGAAGGTGCAGGTGCCGCCTACGAGCAGTACTTC.

This rearrangement joins TRBV4-1 to TRBJ1-2; TRBD1 matches 11 bases. Trimming took 0 bases from V and 4 from J; bases not matched to a gene: 13. CDR1 is MGHRA, CDR2 YSYEKL, per germline. The CDR3 is 19 residues long. CDR3: CASSQDLGTGGEYIYGYTF. DNA for the CDR3: TGCGCCAGCAGCCAAGATTTGGGGACAGGGGGAGAGTATATCTATGGCTACACCTTC.

V gene TRBV6-5 combines with J gene TRBJ1-6, with 9 bases identical to TRBD1. The CDR3 sequence is 16 residues long. Germline lookup yields CDR1 MNHEY and CDR2 SVGAGI. V shed 4 bases, J shed 7 bases, and the junction held 8 bases outside the gene matches. In DNA form, the CDR3 reads TGTGCCAGCAGTTTCGGGACAGGGACTAGGAATTCACCCCTCCACTTT. Translation gives CASSFGTGTRNSPLHF.

This chain connects TRBV6-6 to TRBJ1-6; weak D call: TRBD1 (5 bases). This CDR3 spans 15 amino acids. CDR1 and CDR2 from the germline V gene are MNHNY and SVGAGI (reference sequence). The germline V and J ends were trimmed by 7 bases and 4 bases, with 14 bases remaining between them. As DNA, the CDR3 is TGTGCCAGCATGAGGACGGACACTTATAATTCACCCCTCCACTTT. Its translation is CASMRTDTYNSPLHF.

CDR3 protein: CASSPGTGREQYF. In DNA, the CDR3 is TGTGCCAGCAGCCCTGGGACAGGGCGCGAGCAGTACTTC. The chain has TRBV5-4 and TRBJ2-7, with 9 bases that match TRBD1. The CDR3 is made up of 13 amino acids. Germline CDR1 is SGHNT and CDR2 is YYREEE (reference sequence). V was clipped by 4 bases and J by 6 bases; unmatched bases: 5.

V is TRBV4-1 and J is TRBJ2-3; 11 nucleotides agree with TRBD2. Per germline, CDR1 MGHRA and CDR2 YSYEKL. V lost 6 bases and J lost 6; bases outside the gene matches: 20. The CDR3 sequence is 19 residues long. CDR3 nucleotides: TGCGCCAGCAGTGTCGGGGCTAGCGGGGGGCGGCGGGGTTTGGATACGCAGTATTTT. Translated: CASSVGASGGRRGLDTQYF.

The chain has TRBV6-1 and TRBJ2-1, with 7 bases lining up with TRBD2. The CDR3 is made up of 12 amino acids. From germline, CDR1 is MNHNS and CDR2 SASEGT. The junction had 2 bases not matched to a gene; V was cut back by 5 bases and J by 7 bases. Here the CDR3 DNA reads TGTGCCAGCAGTAGGACTAGTAATGAGCAGTTCTTC. This translates into CASSRTSNEQFF.

The J gene is TRBJ2-7, the V gene TRBV10-3; TRBD1 might be the D (5 bases). This CDR3 is built from 14 residues. The V end was cut by 4 bases, the J end by 5 bases, with 15 bases between. Germline CDR1 reads ENHRY; CDR2 reads SYGVKD. Written as DNA, the CDR3 is TGTGCCATCAGTGTGGGGCAGGGTGTGGACGAGCAGTACTTC. It encodes CAISVGQGVDEQYF.

The rearrangement links TRBV19 to TRBJ1-6; 8 nucleotides align to TRBD1. CDR1 LNHDA and CDR2 SQIVND come from the germline V gene (reference sequence). This CDR3 is 13 amino acids long. Trimming took 9 bases from V and 7 from J; bases not matched to a gene: 5. In DNA, the CDR3 is TGTGCCAGCCTACGGGACAGGAATTCACCCCTCCACTTT. Translated: CASLRDRNSPLHF.

Only a few counts were recorded for this clone. The sample has other DNA sequences that encode this CDR3 too. This sequence joins TRBV5-1 and TRBJ1-1, with D possibly being TRBD1 (5 bases). The germline V gene has CDR1 SGHRS and CDR2 YFSETQ. The CDR3 is 11 amino acids. Trimming took off 6 bases at V and 6 bases at J, with 9 bases between the two ends. DNA for the CDR3: TGCGCCAGCAAGGAGGGGTCTGAAGCTTTCTTT. The encoded protein is CASKEGSEAFF.